A selection of T cell receptor beta chains follows, all from one sample in a study of identifying expanded T cells in peripheral blood. The table came from immunoSEQ multiplex PCR; TCRdb's copy has only in-frame clones and leaves some out. This repertoire shows around 81,000 clones, around 84% found once; its top ten account for 4.5%. Sequenced material: blood. The receptor set was obtained from a person between 18 and 69 years old in good health. The CDR3 runs from the conserved cysteine through the conserved F or W. The D gene is left open where the match is weak. Size is stated for part of the rows, as once, few or many counts, or as a class when the clone is expanded.

v_gene	j_gene	abundance	d_gene	CDR3nt	CDR3aa
TRBV27	TRBJ1-6	.	TRBD1	TGTGCCAGCAGTCATCGACAGGGAGGTTCACCCCTCCACTTT	CASSHRQGGSPLHF
TRBV7-8	TRBJ1-1	.	.	TGTGCCAGCAGCTTAGTCCGCGGCAGACAAGCTTTCTTT	CASSLVRGRQAFF
TRBV4-3	TRBJ1-2	.	.	TGCGCCAGCAGCCAAGACGGGAACGATGGCTACACCTTC	CASSQDGNDGYTF
TRBV25-1	TRBJ1-2	.	.	TGTGCCAGCAGTAAGGCGGACTATGGCTACACCTTC	CASSKADYGYTF
TRBV25-1	TRBJ1-1	.	.	TGTGCCAGCAGTTACTACGTATGGAGGAACACTGAAGCTTTCTTT	CASSYYVWRNTEAFF
TRBV5-4	TRBJ1-1	few	.	TGTGCCAGCAGCTTGGTCGCAGGGTCTGACACTGAAGCTTTCTTT	CASSLVAGSDTEAFF
TRBV14	TRBJ1-3	.	.	TGTGCCAGCAGCAAATCTGGAAACACCATATATTTT	CASSKSGNTIYF
TRBV5-5	TRBJ1-5	.	TRBD1	TGTGCCAGCAGCTTGGGGACAGGGGTCTCGCTGGGACAGCCCCAGCATTTT	CASSLGTGVSLGQPQHF
TRBV6-5	TRBJ2-7	.	TRBD1	TGTGCCAGCAGAGCCGACAGGGGGGTGGCCTACGAGCAGTACTTC	CASRADRGVAYEQYF
TRBV20-1	TRBJ2-3	.	.	TGCAGTGCTAGACGGGCGGCTAATCCGTATTTT	CSARRAANPYF
TRBV5-1	TRBJ1-1	.	.	TGCGCCAGCAGCTTCGCAGGCATGAACACTGAAGCTTTCTTT	CASSFAGMNTEAFF
TRBV30	TRBJ1-1	.	.	TGTGCCTGGACCCCACTGACAGGAGAAAACACTGAAGCTTTCTTT	CAWTPLTGENTEAFF
TRBV19	TRBJ1-1	.	.	TGTGCCAGTAGTATCGCCGAGAACACTGAAGCTTTCTTT	CASSIAENTEAFF
TRBV27	TRBJ1-5	.	TRBD1	TGTGCCAGCAGTTTAATAGGACAGGGGGGCCAGCCCCAGCATTTT	CASSLIGQGGQPQHF
TRBV13	TRBJ2-7	.	.	TGTGCCAGCAGCTTAGGCCAGGGTGGCGCCTACGAGCAGTACTTC	CASSLGQGGAYEQYF
TRBV5-6	TRBJ2-5	once	TRBD2	TGTGCCAGCAGTCCGGGATGGACTAGCGACGAGACCCAGTACTTC	CASSPGWTSDETQYF
TRBV7-3	TRBJ2-3	.	.	TGTGCCAGCAGCTTTGGAAGGAGGCTCACAGATACGCAGTATTTT	CASSFGRRLTDTQYF
TRBV5-4	TRBJ2-2	.	.	TGTGCCAGCAGCCTCCGGCCGGGACAACGAAACACCGGGGAGCTGTTTTTT	CASSLRPGQRNTGELFF
TRBV6-5	TRBJ2-7	.	TRBD1	TGTGCCAGCAGTTCCACGGACAGGGGCAACGAGCAGTACTTC	CASSSTDRGNEQYF
TRBV10-3	TRBJ1-6	.	.	TGTGCCATCAGTGAAGGGGTTTTCTCCTATAATTCACCCCTCCACTTT	CAISEGVFSYNSPLHF
TRBV6-5	TRBJ1-1	.	TRBD1	TGTGCCAGCAGGGCCGACAGGGGTAGCACTGAAGCTTTCTTT	CASRADRGSTEAFF
TRBV27	TRBJ1-2	.	.	TGTGCCAGCAGTTCTTCAGGGTATGGCTACACCTTC	CASSSSGYGYTF
TRBV5-1	TRBJ2-3	.	.	TGCGCCAGCCTACAAGGGGGGGCTACTAGCACAGATACGCAGTATTTT	CASLQGGATSTDTQYF
TRBV27	TRBJ2-3	.	.	TGTGCCAGCAGTTCGTACACAGATACGCAGTATTTT	CASSSYTDTQYF
TRBV7-2	TRBJ1-1	once	TRBD1	TGTGCCAGCAGCGAAAGGGGAGCGGGACAGGGGGCCCCTGAAGCTTTCTTT	CASSERGAGQGAPEAFF
TRBV6-1	TRBJ1-2	few	.	TGTGCCAGCAGTGATAGGCTGTACTACACCTTC	CASSDRLYYTF
TRBV18	TRBJ2-7	once	.	TGTGCCAGCTCACCAGAGGGGGGGAGCTCCTACGAGCAGTACTTC	CASSPEGGSSYEQYF
TRBV9	TRBJ2-7	.	TRBD2	TGTGCCAGCAGCGTAGCGGTGGTAGCGGGGACCTACGAGCAGTACTTC	CASSVAVVAGTYEQYF
TRBV6-5	TRBJ1-2	.	.	TGTGCCAGCAGGCCGTCGGGGGGCGACTATGGCTACACCTTC	CASRPSGGDYGYTF
TRBV19	TRBJ2-1	.	.	TGTGCCAGTAGTATCAACGGGGGAATTTACAATGAGCAGTTCTTC	CASSINGGIYNEQFF
TRBV6-5	TRBJ2-5	once	.	TGTGCCAGCAGTTACTACCGACAAGAGACCCAGTACTTC	CASSYYRQETQYF
TRBV7-9	TRBJ1-2	.	.	TGCGCCAGCAGCCAAGAGGACCCCGGGGGCCCGTGGTATGGCTACACCTTC	CASSQEDPGGPWYGYTF
TRBV11-2	TRBJ2-7	.	.	TGTGCCAGCAGCTTAGGTTTCATCAAATCCTACGAGCAGTACTTC	CASSLGFIKSYEQYF
TRBV11-2	TRBJ2-7	.	TRBD2	TGTGCCAGCAGTATAGCGGGGCCACCTAACGAGCAGTACTTC	CASSIAGPPNEQYF
TRBV6-6	TRBJ1-1	.	.	TGTGCCACCTCGTACCTGGGGAACACTGAAGCTTTCTTT	CATSYLGNTEAFF
TRBV7-9	TRBJ2-4	.	.	TGTGCCGCCGGGGAGGACAAAAACATTCAGTACTTC	CAAGEDKNIQYF
TRBV18	TRBJ1-3	.	.	TGTGCCAGCTCACCAGCGAGAGCTCTTCCTGGAAACACCATATATTTT	CASSPARALPGNTIYF
TRBV5-6	TRBJ1-2	.	TRBD1	TGTGCCAGCAGCCTATTCGGGGACAGGGCCTATGGCTACACCTTC	CASSLFGDRAYGYTF
TRBV7-3	TRBJ2-3	.	.	TGTGCCAGCAGCGAATTCGGGGCTTTTACAGATACGCAGTATTTT	CASSEFGAFTDTQYF
TRBV30	TRBJ1-5	few	.	TGTGCCTGGAGCGACAACAGCAATCAGCCCCAGCATTTT	CAWSDNSNQPQHF
TRBV7-9	TRBJ2-1	.	.	TGTGCCAGCAGTCCTCCTTACTACAATGAGCAGTTCTTC	CASSPPYYNEQFF
TRBV7-2	TRBJ2-1	.	TRBD2	TGTGCCAGCAGCTCTCTGGGACTAGCGGGGGGGGAGCAGTTCTTC	CASSSLGLAGGEQFF
TRBV6-6	TRBJ1-4	.	.	TGTGCCAGCAGCAGTCCCCGGGGGCTTGAAAAACTGTTTTTT	CASSSPRGLEKLFF
TRBV11-3	TRBJ2-1	.	TRBD2	TGTGCCAGCAGCCCGCGGGGGGTCTTCAACAATGAGCAGTTCTTC	CASSPRGVFNNEQFF
TRBV6-5	TRBJ1-1	once	.	TGTGCCAGCAGTTACAGGGGAGAGGGGACTGAAGCTTTCTTT	CASSYRGEGTEAFF
TRBV5-1	TRBJ2-7	.	.	TGCGCCAGCAGCTTGAAGGGCTTTTCCTACGAGCAGTACTTC	CASSLKGFSYEQYF